This TCR beta chain was sequenced in a study of T cells after somatic rescue of genetic block. Profiled with immunoSEQ multiplex PCR; TCRdb holds only in-frame clones, not every one. This table holds roughly 12,000 clones, just under 80% found once. Trimming shortened V by 0 bases and J by 4 bases, and 6 bases separated the two germline ends. Germline CDR1 reads PRHDT; CDR2 reads FYEKMQ (reference sequence). The CDR3 has 14 residues. The chain joins TRBV13 to TRBJ2-2; D is uncertain. The receptor was derived from a boy aged 5-17 years. The source material was peripheral blood mononuclear cells (PBMCs). The CDR3 nucleotides read TGTGCCAGCAGCTTAGGTGTTGGCACCGGGGAGCTGTTTTTT. As protein: CASSLGVGTGELFF.